A selection of T cell receptor beta chains follows, all from one sample in a study of blood T cell repertoires in COVID-19. This table comes from immunoSEQ multiplex PCR, and its TCRdb copy is limited to in-frame clones, with some not included. The repertoire holds some 15,000 clones, with roughly 88% as singletons. Sequencing was done on a sample of peripheral blood. The receptor set was obtained from a human donor in a cohort sampled during active COVID-19. CDR3s include the opening cysteine and the closing phenylalanine or tryptophan. A D gene is named only where the DNA matches it firmly. The size field is filled for only some rows; it gives once, few, many or a size class.

TRBJ2-3 | 15 | TRBV5-4 | . | . | CASSSQVLSTDTQYF | TGTGCCAGCAGCTCCCAGGTTCTTAGCACAGATACGCAGTATTTT
TRBJ2-1 | 19 | TRBV3-1/TRBV3-2 | TRBD2 | once | CASSNPYPRLAGGVDEQFF | TGTGCCAGCAGCAACCCCTACCCTCGACTAGCGGGGGGTGTGGATGAGCAGTTCTTC
TRBJ1-3 | 16 | TRBV2 | . | . | CASSESWGRSGNTIYF | TGTGCCAGCAGTGAATCGTGGGGCCGATCTGGAAACACCATATATTTT
TRBJ2-5 | 13 | TRBV4-3 | . | . | CASSQDRGETQYF | TGCGCCAGCAGCCAAGATCGGGGTGAGACCCAGTACTTC
TRBJ2-1 | 16 | TRBV5-4 | TRBD2 | . | CASSPGTSGGAGEQFF | TGTGCCAGCAGCCCCGGGACTAGCGGGGGGGCGGGTGAGCAGTTCTTC
TRBJ1-5 | 16 | TRBV6-2/TRBV6-3 | . | few | CASSWTGGGSNQPQHF | TGTGCCAGCAGTTGGACTGGTGGCGGTAGCAATCAGCCCCAGCATTTT
TRBJ1-1 | 11 | TRBV5-1 | . | . | CASRDSTEAFF | TGCGCCAGCAGAGATAGCACTGAAGCTTTCTTT
TRBJ2-5 | 18 | TRBV6-6 | TRBD2 | . | CASSPVFISGGTQETQYF | TGTGCCAGCAGTCCCGTTTTCATTAGCGGGGGGACCCAAGAGACCCAGTACTTC
TRBJ1-1 | 15 | TRBV3-1/TRBV3-2 | . | . | CASSLRRGRVTEAFF | TGTGCCAGCAGCTTAAGACGAGGGCGAGTCACTGAAGCTTTCTTT
TRBJ1-2 | 18 | TRBV7-2 | TRBD1 | . | CASSLEPGGEARIYGYTF | TGTGCCAGCAGCTTAGAACCAGGGGGCGAGGCGCGCATCTATGGCTACACCTTC
TRBJ2-7 | 15 | TRBV28 | TRBD1 | . | CASSHGTGGPYEQYF | TGTGCCAGCAGCCACGGGACAGGGGGACCCTACGAGCAGTACTTC
TRBJ2-3 | 17 | TRBV3-1/TRBV3-2 | TRBD2 | . | CASSQEGSRGITDTQYF | TGTGCCAGCAGCCAAGAGGGCTCGCGGGGGATCACAGATACGCAGTATTTT
TRBJ2-1 | 15 | TRBV5-6 | . | . | CASSLRGGSYHEQFF | TGTGCCAGCAGCTTGAGAGGGGGTTCATATCATGAGCAGTTCTTC
TRBJ1-1 | 14 | TRBV9 | . | . | CASSALYQGTEAFF | TGTGCCAGCAGCGCCCTCTATCAGGGCACTGAAGCTTTCTTT
TRBJ1-3 | 13 | TRBV7-9 | . | . | CAPGGSPGNTIYF | TGTGCCCCGGGGGGCAGTCCTGGAAACACCATATATTTT
TRBJ1-1 | 15 | TRBV28 | . | . | CASREGGPVGTEAFF | TGTGCCAGCAGGGAAGGAGGGCCGGTGGGTACTGAAGCTTTCTTT
TRBJ2-7 | 14 | TRBV7-7 | TRBD1 | . | CASSAGQGTYEQYF | TGTGCCAGCAGCGCGGGACAGGGTACCTACGAGCAGTACTTC
TRBJ2-5 | 14 | TRBV9 | TRBD1 | . | CASSARTGAETQYF | TGTGCCAGCAGCGCTCGGACAGGGGCAGAGACCCAGTACTTC
TRBJ2-3 | 16 | TRBV5-1 | TRBD2 | . | CASSLVVAGAGDTQYF | TGCGCCAGCAGCTTGGTAGTAGCGGGGGCTGGAGATACGCAGTATTTT
TRBJ2-3 | 16 | TRBV7-3 | TRBD2 | few | CASSLGFTGLADTQYF | TGTGCCAGCAGTTTAGGGTTTACGGGACTAGCAGATACGCAGTATTTT
TRBJ2-7 | 14 | TRBV5-1 | . | . | CASSSGTHSYEQYF | TGCGCCAGCAGCTCCGGGACTCACTCCTACGAGCAGTACTTC
TRBJ2-1 | 16 | TRBV4-1 | TRBD2 | few | CASSQYHSGNYNEQFF | TGCGCCAGCAGCCAATATCACAGCGGGAATTACAATGAGCAGTTCTTC
TRBJ2-3 | 12 | TRBV5-6 | . | . | CASSQTGDTQYF | TGTGCCAGCAGCCAGACAGGAGATACGCAGTATTTT
TRBJ1-6 | 14 | TRBV5-5 | . | . | CASSQTGGFPPLHF | TGTGCCAGCAGTCAGACAGGAGGTTTCCCACCCCTCCACTTT